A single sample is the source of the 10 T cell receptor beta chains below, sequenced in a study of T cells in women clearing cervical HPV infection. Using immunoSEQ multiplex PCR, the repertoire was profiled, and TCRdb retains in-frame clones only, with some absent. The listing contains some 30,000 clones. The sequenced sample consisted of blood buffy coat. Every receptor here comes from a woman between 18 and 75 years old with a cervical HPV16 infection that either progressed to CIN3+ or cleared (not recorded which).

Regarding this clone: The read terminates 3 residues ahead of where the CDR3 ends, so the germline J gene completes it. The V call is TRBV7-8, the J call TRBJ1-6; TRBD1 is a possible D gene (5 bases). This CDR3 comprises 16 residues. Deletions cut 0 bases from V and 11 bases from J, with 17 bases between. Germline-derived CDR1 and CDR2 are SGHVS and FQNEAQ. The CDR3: CASSLASGNPWAPLHF. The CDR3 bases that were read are TGTGCCAGCAGCTTAGCTTCAGGGAATCCGTGGGCACCC.

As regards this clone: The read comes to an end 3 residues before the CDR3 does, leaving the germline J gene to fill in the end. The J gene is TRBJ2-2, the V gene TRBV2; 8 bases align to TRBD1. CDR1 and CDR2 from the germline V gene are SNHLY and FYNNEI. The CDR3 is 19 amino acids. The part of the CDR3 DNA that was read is TGTGCCAGCGGAAACTTCCGGGACAGGCCCCTTGCAACTAATGAAAAG. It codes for CASGNFRDRPLATNEK. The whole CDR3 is CASGNFRDRPLATNEKLFF.

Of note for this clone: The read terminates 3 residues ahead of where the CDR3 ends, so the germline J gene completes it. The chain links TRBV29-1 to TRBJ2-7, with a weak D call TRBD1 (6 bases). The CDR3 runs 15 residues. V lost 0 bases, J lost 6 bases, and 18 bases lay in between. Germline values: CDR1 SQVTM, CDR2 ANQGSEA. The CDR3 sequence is CSVEDQGAGVGEQYF. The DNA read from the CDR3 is TGCAGCGTTGAAGATCAGGGTGCAGGGGTGGGCGAG.

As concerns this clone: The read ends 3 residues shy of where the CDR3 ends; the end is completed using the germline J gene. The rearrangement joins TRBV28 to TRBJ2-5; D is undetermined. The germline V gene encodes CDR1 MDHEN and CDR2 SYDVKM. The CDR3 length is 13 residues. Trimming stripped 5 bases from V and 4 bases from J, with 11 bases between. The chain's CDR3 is CASSLTPRETQYF. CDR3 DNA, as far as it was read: TGTGCCAGCAGTCTGACACCGAGAGAGACC.

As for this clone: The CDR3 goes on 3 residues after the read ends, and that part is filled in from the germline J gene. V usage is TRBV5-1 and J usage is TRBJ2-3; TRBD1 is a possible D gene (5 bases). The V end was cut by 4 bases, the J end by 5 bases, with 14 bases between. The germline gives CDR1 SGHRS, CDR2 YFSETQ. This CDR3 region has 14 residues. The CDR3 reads CASSIGAWGDTQYF. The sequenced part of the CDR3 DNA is TGCGCCAGCAGCATTGGGGCCTGGGGAGATACG. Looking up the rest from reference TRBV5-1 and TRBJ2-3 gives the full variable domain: KAGVTQTPRYLIKTRGQQVTLSCSPISGHRSVSWYQQTPGQGLQFLFEYFSETQRNKGNFPGRFSGRQFSNSRSEMNVSTLELGDSALYLCASSIGAWGDTQYFGPGTRLTVL.

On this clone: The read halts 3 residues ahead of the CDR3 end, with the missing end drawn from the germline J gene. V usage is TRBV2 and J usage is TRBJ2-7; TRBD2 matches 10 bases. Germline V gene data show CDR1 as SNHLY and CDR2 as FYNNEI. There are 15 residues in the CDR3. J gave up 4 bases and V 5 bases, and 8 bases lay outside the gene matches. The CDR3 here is CASSSLAGVMYEQYF. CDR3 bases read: TGTGCCAGCAGTTCCCTAGCGGGAGTAATGTACGAG.

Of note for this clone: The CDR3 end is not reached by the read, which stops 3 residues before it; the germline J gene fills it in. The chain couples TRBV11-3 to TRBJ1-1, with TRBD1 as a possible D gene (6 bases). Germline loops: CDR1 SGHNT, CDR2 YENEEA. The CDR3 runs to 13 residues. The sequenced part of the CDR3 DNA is TGTGCCAGCAGCTTCGAGACAGGACTTGCG. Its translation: CASSFETGLA. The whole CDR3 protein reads CASSFETGLAAFF.

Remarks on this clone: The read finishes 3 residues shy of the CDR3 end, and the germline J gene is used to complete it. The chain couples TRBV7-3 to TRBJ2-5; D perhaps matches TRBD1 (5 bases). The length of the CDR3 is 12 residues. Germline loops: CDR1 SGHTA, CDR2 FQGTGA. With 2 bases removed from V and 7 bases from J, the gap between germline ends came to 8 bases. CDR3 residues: CASSLDSRTQYF. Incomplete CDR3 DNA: TGTGCCAGCAGCTTAGACAGTCGGACC.

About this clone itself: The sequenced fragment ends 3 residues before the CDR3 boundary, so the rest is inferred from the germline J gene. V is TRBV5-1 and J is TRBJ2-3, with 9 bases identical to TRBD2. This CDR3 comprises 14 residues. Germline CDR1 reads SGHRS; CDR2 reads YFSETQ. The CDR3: CASKDLAGQETQYF. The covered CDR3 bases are TGCGCCAGCAAAGACCTAGCGGGGCAAGAGACG.

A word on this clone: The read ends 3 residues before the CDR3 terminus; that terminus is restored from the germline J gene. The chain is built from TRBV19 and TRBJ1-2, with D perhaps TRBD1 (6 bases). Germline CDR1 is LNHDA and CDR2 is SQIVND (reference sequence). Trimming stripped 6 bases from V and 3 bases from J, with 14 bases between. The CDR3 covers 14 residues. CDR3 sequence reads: CASRQLTGYYGYTF. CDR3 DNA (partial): TGTGCCAGTAGACAACTCACAGGGTACTATGGC. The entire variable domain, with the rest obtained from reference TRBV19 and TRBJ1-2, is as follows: DGGITQSPKYLFRKEGQNVTLSCEQNLNHDAMYWYRQDPGQGLRLIYYSQIVNDFQKGDIAEGYSVSREKKESFPLTVTSAQKNPTAFYLCASRQLTGYYGYTFGSGTRLTVV.